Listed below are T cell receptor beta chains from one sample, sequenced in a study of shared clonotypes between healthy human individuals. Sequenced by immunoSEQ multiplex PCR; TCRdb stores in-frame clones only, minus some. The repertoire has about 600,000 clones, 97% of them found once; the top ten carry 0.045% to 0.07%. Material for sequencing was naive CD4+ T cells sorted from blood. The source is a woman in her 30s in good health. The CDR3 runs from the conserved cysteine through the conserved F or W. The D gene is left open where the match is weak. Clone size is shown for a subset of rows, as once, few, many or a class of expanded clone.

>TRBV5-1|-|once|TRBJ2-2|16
CASSPEGALDTGELFF
TGCGCCAGCAGCCCGGAAGGGGCGTTGGACACCGGGGAGCTGTTTTTT
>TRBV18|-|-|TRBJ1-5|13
CASSPSKEGPQHF
TGTGCCAGCTCACCATCTAAGGAGGGGCCCCAGCATTTT
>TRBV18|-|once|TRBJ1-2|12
CASSLQSTGYTF
TGTGCCAGCTCCTTACAGAGTACTGGCTACACCTTC
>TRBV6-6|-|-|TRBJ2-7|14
CASSYREGAYEQYF
TGTGCCAGCAGTTACAGGGAGGGGGCCTACGAGCAGTACTTC
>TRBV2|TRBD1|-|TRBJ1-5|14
CASRGDSLNQPQHF
TGTGCCAGCAGAGGGGACAGTCTCAATCAGCCCCAGCATTTT
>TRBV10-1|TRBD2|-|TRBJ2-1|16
CASSEGVLAENNEQFF
TGCGCCAGCAGTGAGGGGGTACTAGCGGAAAACAATGAGCAGTTCTTC
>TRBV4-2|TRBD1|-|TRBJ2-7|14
CASSQDRGSYEQYF
TGTGCCAGCAGCCAGGACAGGGGCTCCTACGAGCAGTACTTC
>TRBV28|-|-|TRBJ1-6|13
CASSLPTLQVLHF
TGTGCCAGCAGTCTGCCGACCCTCCAGGTCCTCCACTTT
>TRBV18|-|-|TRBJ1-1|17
CASSQQFGSQVNTEAFF
TGTGCCAGCTCACAACAATTTGGATCACAGGTGAACACTGAAGCTTTCTTT
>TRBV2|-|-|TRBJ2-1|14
CASSGGIEGNEQFF
TGTGCCAGCAGTGGTGGAATAGAGGGCAATGAGCAGTTCTTC
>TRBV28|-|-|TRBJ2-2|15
CASSLYGVNTGELFF
TGTGCCAGCAGTTTATACGGGGTGAACACCGGGGAGCTGTTTTTT
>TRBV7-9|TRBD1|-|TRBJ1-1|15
CASSSWDSRNAGAFF
TGTGCCAGCAGCTCCTGGGACAGTCGAAACGCCGGGGCTTTCTTT
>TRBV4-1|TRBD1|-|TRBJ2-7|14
CASSHPGQGPEQYF
TGCGCCAGCAGCCACCCGGGACAGGGGCCCGAGCAGTACTTC
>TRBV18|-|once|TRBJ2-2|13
CASSAQGAGELFF
TGTGCCAGCTCAGCCCAGGGAGCCGGGGAGCTGTTTTTT
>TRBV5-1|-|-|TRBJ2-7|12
CASSSGPLEQYF
TGCGCCAGCAGCTCAGGGCCCCTCGAGCAGTACTTC
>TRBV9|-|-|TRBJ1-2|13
CASSGGGGLGYTF
TGTGCCAGCAGCGGAGGGGGAGGGCTTGGCTACACCTTC
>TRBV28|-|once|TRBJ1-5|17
CASSLFGADRSNQPQHF
TGTGCCAGCAGTTTATTCGGGGCCGATAGGAGCAATCAGCCCCAGCATTTT
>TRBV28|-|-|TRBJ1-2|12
CASSLFQNGYTF
TGTGCCAGCAGTTTATTCCAGAATGGCTACACCTTC
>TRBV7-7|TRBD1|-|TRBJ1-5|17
CASSNGGQENSNQPQHF
TGTGCCAGCAGCAATGGGGGACAGGAAAATAGCAATCAGCCCCAGCATTTT
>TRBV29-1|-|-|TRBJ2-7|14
CSVVMGHGTGVQYF
TGCAGCGTTGTGATGGGACACGGGACGGGAGTGCAGTACTTC
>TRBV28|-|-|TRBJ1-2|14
CASSHYMLNYGYTF
TGTGCCAGCAGCCACTATATGCTTAACTATGGCTACACCTTC
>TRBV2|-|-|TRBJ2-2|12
CASSEMIGELFF
TGTGCCAGCAGTGAAATGATCGGGGAGCTGTTTTTT
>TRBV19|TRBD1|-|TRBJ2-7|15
CASRIRDSPTTEQYF
TGTGCCAGTAGAATCCGGGACAGTCCTACTACCGAGCAGTACTTC
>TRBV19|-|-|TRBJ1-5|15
CASSSEAYSNQPQHF
TGTGCCAGTTCCTCGGAGGCATATAGCAATCAGCCCCAGCATTTT
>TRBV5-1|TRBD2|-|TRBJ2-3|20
CASSTTGLAEGDLSTDTQYF
TGCGCCAGCAGCACTACGGGACTAGCGGAGGGGGACCTTAGCACAGATACGCAGTATTTT
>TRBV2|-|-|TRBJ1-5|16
CASSERRLGENQPQHF
TGTGCCAGCAGTGAGAGGAGACTTGGGGAAAATCAGCCCCAGCATTTT
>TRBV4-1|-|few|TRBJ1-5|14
CASSQVRDGQPQHF
TGCGCCAGCAGCCAAGTGCGGGATGGTCAGCCCCAGCATTTT
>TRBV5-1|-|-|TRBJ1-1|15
CASSSLVGAYTEAFF
TGCGCCAGCAGCTCGCTCGTCGGGGCGTACACTGAAGCTTTCTTT
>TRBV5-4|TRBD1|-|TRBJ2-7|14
CASSSGQGTYEQYF
TGTGCCAGCAGTTCCGGACAGGGAACCTACGAGCAGTACTTC
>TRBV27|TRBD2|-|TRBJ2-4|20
CASSFTGTSGRVLAKNIQYF
TGTGCCAGCAGTTTCACCGGGACTAGCGGGAGAGTTCTAGCCAAAAACATTCAGTACTTC
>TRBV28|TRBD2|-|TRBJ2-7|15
CASSHASGSRYEQYF
TGTGCCAGCAGCCACGCTAGCGGGAGTAGGTACGAGCAGTACTTC
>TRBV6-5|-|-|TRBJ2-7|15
CASSTSGQGTYEQYF
-
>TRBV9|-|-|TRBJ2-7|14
CASSPDVGGDEQYF
TGTGCCAGCAGCCCCGACGTCGGCGGGGACGAGCAGTACTTC
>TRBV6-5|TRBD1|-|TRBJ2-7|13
CASSGTGEYEQYF
TGTGCCAGCAGTGGGACAGGGGAATACGAGCAGTACTTC
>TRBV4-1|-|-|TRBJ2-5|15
CASSRTQRAGETQYF
TGCGCCAGCAGTCGGACTCAGCGGGCGGGAGAGACCCAGTACTTC
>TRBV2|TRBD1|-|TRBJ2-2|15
CASRGDRTYTGELFF
TGTGCCAGCCGCGGGGACAGGACTTATACCGGGGAGCTGTTTTTT